The clone carrying this T cell receptor beta chain appeared a single time. The sample belongs to a study of cytomegalovirus exposure and HLA in healthy donors. V shed 4 bases and J 11 bases; nucleotides not matched to a gene: 9. This CDR3 is 13 amino acids long. The germline V gene encodes CDR1 SGHTA and CDR2 FQGNSA. The primer mix had 60 Vbeta and 13 Jbeta primers. TCRdb keeps only in-frame clones here, not all; method: immunoSEQ multiplex PCR. Here the sample spans around 78,000 clones, about three quarters being singletons. The receptor's source is a woman between 40 and 50 years old in good health and CMV-seropositive. The sequenced sample was PBMCs. The rearrangement links TRBV7-2 to TRBJ1-1; 8 positions match TRBD1. CDR3 amino acids: CASSSGQGLVAFF. The CDR3 DNA is TGTGCCAGCAGCTCCGGACAGGGCCTAGTTGCTTTCTTT. The complete variable domain, with remaining parts taken from reference TRBV7-2 and TRBJ1-1, reads GAGVSQSPSNKVTEKGKDVELRCDPISGHTALYWYRQSLGQGLEFLIYFQGNSAPDKSGLPSDRFSAERTGGSVSTLTIQRTQQEDSAVYLCASSSGQGLVAFFGQGTRLTVV.